This entry describes one TCR beta chain. Its cognate antigen is unknown. PCR was performed a second time for roughly 7 to 11 cycles using a sample-barcoded 5' primer and a J-beta primer mix. One entry per CDR3 protein, called by TCRdb with MiXCR from the 5' RACE reads. The data contain fewer than 950,000 distinct CDR3 sequences, 35% to 40% of them singletons. The V end was cut by 4 bases, the J end by 4 bases, with 12 bases between. The CDR3 sequence is 15 residues long. Germline V gives CDR1 SGHRS, CDR2 YFSETQ. The source of the sample is a study of blood T cells in healthy people across ages. Study observations and caveats: There was a strong correlation between TCR beta diversity and naive T cell percentage.

The rearrangement joins TRBV5-1 to TRBJ1-6; D gene uncertain. The sequenced material came from blood. The sequence derives from a man aged 18 to 29 in good health. The CDR3, as DNA: TGCGCCAGCAGCGTCGCAGCTAGATATAATTCACCCCTCCACTTT. Translating gives CASSVAARYNSPLHF.